This T cell receptor beta chain is from a study of long-term antiretroviral therapy in people with HIV. Study findings and constraints: Across all time points, the repertoire was dominated by clones that expanded before ART.

Running of the v3.0 immunoSEQ assay took place at survey level. Sequencing used immunoSEQ multiplex PCR; TCRdb keeps in-frame clones, though not all of them. The top ten hold under 4.5% of the sample, which has under 45,000 clones, approximately 87% seen once. Trimming removed 0 bases from V and 4 bases from J, with 9 bases in between. The CDR3 is 15 residues long. Per germline, CDR1 SGHVS and CDR2 FNYEAQ. A note on this clone: The antigen is not known.

The J gene is TRBJ1-4, the V gene TRBV7-6; possibly TRBD1 for D (6 bases). This specimen consisted of unsorted PBMCs, obtained 1.2 years after starting antiretroviral therapy. This receptor was taken from a woman aged 45-65 years with HIV. CDR3: CASSLAGAGNEKLFF. The CDR3 DNA reads TGTGCCAGCAGCTTAGCGGGGGCGGGTAATGAAAAACTGTTTTTT.